This entry concerns a single T cell receptor (beta chain). The data belong to a study of blood T cell repertoires in COVID-19. Across the study: COVID-19 samples from acute and convalescent phases originated in the United States, Italy and Spain. Sample material is recorded as cDNA or gDNA derived from T cells, B-cell-depleted T cells, or PBMCs.

The assay was immunoSEQ multiplex PCR, and TCRdb's table has in-frame clones only and misses some. The table records some 190,000 clones, about 84% of them present only once. The CDR3 runs to 12 residues. V was pared by 3 bases and J by 3 bases, with 4 bases between. Study members were between roughly 18 and 89 years old and lived in 24 US regions. Categorization into cohorts depended on clinical history that participants reported. This clonotype was sampled from a man aged 35 to 55 with acute COVID-19. The source material was PBMCs or T cells enriched from blood (not recorded which). V gene TRBV12-3 or TRBV12-4 combines with J gene TRBJ2-3; D not certain. CDR3 in amino acids: CASSLRTDTQYF. CDR3 DNA: TGTGCCAGCAGTTTGCGAACAGATACGCAGTATTTT.